What follows are 30 T cell receptor beta chains derived from one specimen sequenced in a study of PD-1 blockade in classical Hodgkin lymphoma. Using immunoSEQ multiplex PCR, the repertoire was profiled, and TCRdb retains in-frame clones only, with some absent. The sample has 11,000 or so clones, approximately 85% seen once. Time point described: cycle 4 day 1 (C4D1), after around six weeks of nivolumab. After autologous stem cell transplantation all patients relapsed, and prior brentuximab vedotin exposure differed between cohorts. Thawed PBMCs were the source of CD8+ T cells, obtained through magnetic negative selection. This material consisted of CD8+ T cells from blood, taken before the fourth cycle of nivolumab. These receptors came from a human donor with classical Hodgkin lymphoma. The donor label of this sample is uncertain.

The chain employs TRBV2 and TRBJ2-7, with 7 bases matching TRBD2. The trim removed 8 bases at V and 3 bases at J, leaving 7 bases unmatched. The length of the CDR3 is 13 residues. The V gene's germline CDR1 is SNHLY and CDR2 FYNNEI. CDR3 sequence reads: CASGGGRHYEQYF. The DNA of the CDR3 is TGTGCCAGCGGGGGGGGAAGGCACTACGAGCAGTACTTC. Complete variable domain (other parts from reference TRBV2 and TRBJ2-7): EPEVTQTPSHQVTQMGQEVILRCVPISNHLYFYWYRQILGQKVEFLVSFYNNEISEKSEIFDDQFSVERPDGSNFTLKIRSTKLEDSAMYFCASGGGRHYEQYFGPGTRLTVT.

The chain has TRBV7-2 and TRBJ2-1; the D gene is possibly TRBD2 (5 bases). CDR1 SGHTA and CDR2 FQGNSA come from the germline V gene. CDR3 size: 13 residues. V gave up 5 bases and J gave up 5 bases, with 10 bases separating them. The DNA of the CDR3 is TGTGCCAGCAGCCCCCGGACTCACAATGAGCAGTTCTTC. Translating it yields CASSPRTHNEQFF.

This chain joins TRBV4-1 and TRBJ2-7; no firm D call. V lost 1 base and J lost 6, with 13 bases in between. This CDR3 is built from 14 residues. From germline, CDR1 is MGHRA and CDR2 YSYEKL. The CDR3 is CASSQGPASLEQYF. For the CDR3, the DNA is TGCGCCAGCAGCCAAGGCCCAGCGTCACTCGAGCAGTACTTC.

This clone appeared once. The gene calls are TRBV28 and TRBJ2-7; no clear D gene. Germline loops: CDR1 MDHEN, CDR2 SYDVKM. This CDR3 spans 14 amino acids. V lost 5 bases and J 7 bases, leaving 18 bases between the germline ends. The CDR3 region is CASSTGARWGEQYF. The CDR3 DNA follows: TGTGCCAGCAGTACTGGTGCCAGGTGGGGTGAGCAGTACTTC. Drawing the rest from reference TRBV28 and TRBJ2-7, the complete variable domain is DVKVTQSSRYLVKRTGEKVFLECVQDMDHENMFWYRQDPGLGLRLIYFSYDVKMKEKGDIPEGYSVSREKKERFSLILESASTNQTSMYLCASSTGARWGEQYFGPGTRLTVT.

V is TRBV27 and J is TRBJ2-7; D is unclear. Trimming removed 5 bases from V and 0 bases from J, with 11 bases in between. The CDR3 consists of 14 residues. CDR1 and CDR2 (germline): MNHEY, SMNVEV (reference sequence). The CDR3 bases are TGTGCCAGCAGTCCCGCGGCCGACTCCTACGAGCAGTACTTC. Amino acid sequence: CASSPAADSYEQYF.

A single count supports this clone. The CDR3 reads CASSMVGDYSLEEQFF. The CDR3 DNA sequence: TGTGCCAGTAGTATGGTTGGGGACTACTCCCTGGAGGAGCAGTTCTTC. V usage is TRBV19 and J usage is TRBJ2-1; 7 positions match TRBD2. CDR3 length: 16 amino acids. Losses at the gene ends were 3 bases for V and 10 bases for J; bases not matched to a gene: 15. Germline loops: CDR1 LNHDA, CDR2 SQIVND (reference sequence).

This chain joins TRBV28 and TRBJ2-7; D unresolved. This CDR3 is 15 amino acids long. V lost 6 bases, J lost 5 bases, and 20 bases lay in between. Per the germline V gene, CDR1 is MDHEN and CDR2 is SYDVKM. The CDR3 nucleotides are TGTGCCAGCAGCCACGGCGGATCAACTAACGACGAGCAGTACTTC. This sequence encodes CASSHGGSTNDEQYF. The whole variable domain, filled in from reference TRBV28 and TRBJ2-7, reads DVKVTQSSRYLVKRTGEKVFLECVQDMDHENMFWYRQDPGLGLRLIYFSYDVKMKEKGDIPEGYSVSREKKERFSLILESASTNQTSMYLCASSHGGSTNDEQYFGPGTRLTVT.

This chain links TRBV7-9 with TRBJ1-1; the D is unclear. Germline values: CDR1 SEHNR, CDR2 FQNEAQ (reference sequence). This CDR3 is built from 11 residues. The ends were cut back, 3 bases at V and 4 bases at J, with 3 bases in the middle. This CDR3 reads CASSFGTEAFF. CDR3 DNA sequence: TGTGCCAGCAGCTTCGGCACTGAAGCTTTCTTT.

The chain links TRBV14 to TRBJ2-5; D not certain. This CDR3 region has 14 residues. Trimming stripped 4 bases from V and 2 bases from J, with 11 bases between. Germline CDR1 is SGHDN and CDR2 is FVKESK. CDR3 loop: CASSPSIGQETQYF. The CDR3 bases are TGTGCCAGCAGCCCCTCAATCGGTCAAGAGACCCAGTACTTC.

The CDR3 protein is CASSSPDRGDYGYTF. As DNA, the CDR3 is TGTGCCAGCAGCTCGCCGGACAGGGGGGACTATGGCTACACCTTC. The chain joins TRBV7-9 to TRBJ1-2; 10 bases fit TRBD1. This CDR3 spans 15 amino acids. V lost 4 bases, J lost 3 bases, and 5 bases stayed unmatched. Germline V gives CDR1 SEHNR, CDR2 FQNEAQ (reference sequence).

The V call is TRBV4-1, the J call TRBJ2-7; D is possibly TRBD2 (5 bases). This CDR3 has 15 amino acids. V gave up 2 bases and J gave up 4 bases, with 15 bases separating them. Germline CDR1 and CDR2: MGHRA and YSYEKL. The CDR3 region is CASSQFGRGRYEQYF. The CDR3, as DNA: TGCGCCAGCAGCCAATTTGGGAGAGGAAGATACGAGCAGTACTTC.

This chain links TRBV11-2 with TRBJ2-2, with 12 nucleotides matching TRBD2. This CDR3 is 17 amino acids long. The V and J ends lost 0 bases and 3 bases, in that order; junction bases with no gene match: 2. Germline V gives CDR1 SGHAT, CDR2 FQNNGV. The chain's CDR3 is CASSLDPSGRDTGELFF. CDR3 DNA: TGTGCCAGCAGCTTAGATCCTAGCGGGAGGGACACCGGGGAGCTGTTTTTT.

Only one count was recorded for this clone. The chain employs TRBV7-7 and TRBJ2-2; D uncertain. With 6 bases removed from V and 2 bases from J, the gap between germline ends came to 7 bases. The length of the CDR3 is 13 residues. Germline CDR1 is SSHAT and CDR2 is FNYEAQ (reference sequence). CDR3 sequence reads: CASRNPNTGELFF. CDR3 sequence (DNA): TGTGCCAGCAGGAACCCAAACACCGGGGAGCTGTTTTTT.

This clone appeared once. The rearrangement uses TRBV19 and TRBJ2-5; D unresolved. The DNA end lines up better with TRBJ2-7; the J call may be wrong. The CDR3 totals 13 residues. Looked up from germline, CDR1 is LNHDA and CDR2 is SQIVND (reference sequence). CDR3 sequence: CASSIATTDEQYF. The CDR3 nucleotides are TGTGCCAGTAGTATAGCTACGACCGACGAGCAGTACTTC.

The genes are TRBV18 and TRBJ1-2; D is undetermined. V lost 4 bases and J 7 bases, leaving 13 bases between the germline ends. The germline V gene has CDR1 KGHSH and CDR2 LQKENI. This CDR3 contains 13 residues. The CDR3 loop is CASSRLGSGGYTF. The CDR3, as DNA: TGTGCCAGCTCACGACTGGGCTCTGGTGGCTACACCTTC.

This chain connects TRBV19 to TRBJ1-1; 7 bases match TRBD1. V lost 3 bases, J lost 1 base, and 5 bases stayed unmatched. The CDR3 covers 15 residues. Germline-derived CDR1 and CDR2 are LNHDA and SQIVND (reference sequence). DNA for the CDR3: TGTGCCAGTAGTATTTGGACAGGAGGGAACACTGAAGCTTTCTTT. It yields the protein CASSIWTGGNTEAFF.

As concerns this clone: A junction end diverges from the germline sequence, so it may reflect a read error. The chain has TRBV7-7 and TRBJ2-5; a weak D match, TRBD2 (7 bases). In germline, CDR1 is SSHAT, CDR2 FNYEAQ (reference sequence). The CDR3 has 13 residues. The CDR3 DNA reads as TGTGCTAGCAGCTCCACAGGGTTGCGGGAGCAGTACTTC. This gives the protein CASSSTGLREQYF.

This clone was detected only once. This chain joins TRBV7-6 and TRBJ2-7; 10 bases match TRBD2. CDR3 length: 16 amino acids. Per germline, CDR1 SGHVS and CDR2 FNYEAQ. Trimming cost V 4 bases and J 3 bases; bases outside gene matches: 9. As DNA, the CDR3 is TGTGCCAGCAGCTGGGAGGTAGCGGGAGGCAGCTACGAGCAGTACTTC. This translates into CASSWEVAGGSYEQYF.

The chain couples TRBV27 to TRBJ2-7; possible D gene TRBD1, 6 bases. Trimming shortened V by 3 bases and J by 2 bases, and 11 bases separated the two germline ends. The CDR3 runs to 14 residues. Germline CDR1 is MNHEY and CDR2 is SMNVEV (reference sequence). CDR3 region: CASSLSDSTYEQYF. The DNA of the CDR3 is TGTGCCAGCAGTTTGTCGGACAGCACCTACGAGCAGTACTTC.

The chain combines TRBV25-1 with TRBJ2-3; maybe TRBD1 (6 bases). Germline-derived CDR1 and CDR2 are MGHDK and SYGVNS. Trimming cost V 7 bases and J 0 bases, with 14 bases left between them. The CDR3 is 15 residues long. CDR3 nucleotide sequence: TGTGCCAGCATCCGACGGGACAACAGCACAGATACGCAGTATTTT. Translation gives CASIRRDNSTDTQYF.

The chain employs TRBV5-6 and TRBJ2-1; TRBD2 matches at 13 bases. V gave up 4 bases and J gave up 7 bases; unmatched junction bases: 8. The CDR3 runs to 16 residues. Germline CDR1 is SGHDT and CDR2 is YYEEEE. CDR3 nucleotide sequence: TGTGCCAGCAGCGAGGGACTAGCGGGAAATATGAATGAGCAGTTCTTC. This codes for CASSEGLAGNMNEQFF.

In this sample, this clone turned up a few times. The chain carries TRBV4-1 and TRBJ2-7; the D gene is possibly TRBD2 (5 bases). The CDR3 is 15 residues long. Germline V gene data show CDR1 as MGHRA and CDR2 as YSYEKL. Trimming cost V 0 bases and J 3 bases, with 12 bases left between them. In DNA, the CDR3 is TGCGCCAGCAGCCAAGAGGCTAGCCGTAACTACGAGCAGTACTTC. This gives the protein CASSQEASRNYEQYF.

J is TRBJ2-1 and V is TRBV5-6; tentative D call: TRBD2 (6 bases). Germline V gene lookup returns CDR1 SGHDT and CDR2 YYEEEE. V was pared by 3 bases and J by 0 bases, with 13 bases between. This CDR3 region has 16 residues. In DNA form, the CDR3 reads TGTGCCAGCAGCTACGGGACTTCTCTCTCCTACAATGAGCAGTTCTTC. It yields the protein CASSYGTSLSYNEQFF.

The chain has TRBV11-2 and TRBJ2-7; D possibly corresponds to TRBD1 (5 bases). Germline assignment: CDR1 SGHAT and CDR2 FQNNGV. This CDR3 is built from 13 residues. V gave up 6 bases and J gave up 4 bases, with 13 bases separating them. This CDR3 is CASRGVRGYEQYF. The CDR3 DNA follows: TGTGCCAGCAGAGGGGTTAGGGGATACGAGCAGTACTTC.

V is TRBV27 and J is TRBJ2-7; D unclear. Trimming shortened V by 4 bases and J by 7 bases, and 8 bases separated the two germline ends. The germline V gene has CDR1 MNHEY and CDR2 SMNVEV (reference sequence). CDR3 length: 11 amino acids. The CDR3 bases are TGTGCCAGCAGTTCCTCGACTGAGCAGTACTTC. This sequence encodes CASSSSTEQYF.

The chain employs TRBV7-9 and TRBJ2-1, with TRBD2 matching 11 bases. The CDR3 length is 18 residues. Germline assignment: CDR1 SEHNR and CDR2 FQNEAQ (reference sequence). V gave up 0 bases and J gave up 9 bases; unmatched junction bases: 13. CDR3 DNA sequence: TGTGCCAGCAGCTTAGCGCTGAGGCTAGCGGGAGGAGGAGGTGAGCAGTTCTTC. Its translation: CASSLALRLAGGGGEQFF.

For this clone: At one boundary the junction diverges from the germline segment, which might be a read error. The chain employs TRBV27 and TRBJ2-7; D unresolved. The germline gives CDR1 MNHEY, CDR2 SMNVEV (reference sequence). CDR3 length equals 14 residues. The CDR3 nucleotides read TGTGCCATCAGTACAAGCATACCCTCCTACGAGCAGTACTTC. This codes for CAISTSIPSYEQYF.

The chain recombines TRBV5-4 with TRBJ1-1; D gene uncertain. The germline CDR1 and CDR2 sequences are SGHNT and YYREEE (reference sequence). V gave up 1 base and J gave up 7 bases, with 5 bases separating them. The CDR3 runs 11 residues. CDR3 loop: CASSLRSEAFF. The CDR3 DNA sequence: TGTGCCAGCAGCTTGAGGAGTGAAGCTTTCTTT.

The chain joins TRBV6-5 to TRBJ2-7, with 10 bases aligning to TRBD1. This CDR3 is built from 15 residues. CDR1 is MNHEY, CDR2 SVGAGI, per germline. V trimming: 2 bases; J trimming: 1 base; junction bases outside the gene matches: 2. The CDR3 DNA is TGTGCCAGCAGTTACGGACAGGGGGGGTCCTACGAGCAGTACTTC. This encodes CASSYGQGGSYEQYF.

The chain combines TRBV27 with TRBJ1-1; 8 positions agree with TRBD1. The V gene's germline CDR1 is MNHEY and CDR2 SMNVEV (reference sequence). The CDR3 spans 11 residues. After removal of 5 bases from V and 11 bases from J, the junction contained 4 bases not matched to a gene. The CDR3 DNA reads as TGTGCCAGCAGTAGGGGACAGGTGGCTTTCTTT. Protein sequence: CASSRGQVAFF.